This TCR beta chain was identified during a study of OX40 agonist ivuxolimab in advanced cancers. Whole-study context: Previous treatment with anti-PD-1, anti-PD-L1 or anti-CTLA-4 therapy was allowed; more than 35% had received some. Partial responses were observed in three patients, of whom one had hepatocellular carcinoma and two had cutaneous melanoma. Study findings and constraints: What antigens the expanded peripheral T cells recognized was never established. Normalized T-cell clonal expansion was also low in a subset of nonresponders.

As regards this clone: The antigen is unknown.

This CDR3 region has 13 residues. With 3 bases removed from V and 3 bases from J, the gap between germline ends came to 8 bases. Germline V gene data show CDR1 as ENHRY and CDR2 as SYGVKD. Some clones are missing from TCRdb's copy, which holds only in-frame ones; the method was immunoSEQ multiplex PCR. Among 70,000 to 95,000 clones listed, approximately 95% were seen once. The chain carries TRBV10-3 and TRBJ1-2, with a tentative D call TRBD1 (6 bases). The TCR sequence derives from an adult with an advanced solid tumor such as melanoma, head and neck, liver or kidney cancer. The sequencing used CD4+ or CD8+ T cells sorted from blood, collected in a trial of the OX40 agonist ivuxolimab. CDR3 loop: CAISEGGDYGYTF. In DNA, the CDR3 is TGTGCCATCAGTGAAGGGGGAGACTATGGCTACACCTTC.